These 21 T cell receptor beta chains share one sample of origin, sequenced in a study of T cells in Graves' hyperthyroidism and ophthalmopathy. It was RNA transcripts that yielded the amplified TCR beta CDR3 regions. First-round RT-PCR of the TCR CDR3 relied on the HTBI primer set. TCRdb analysed the multiplex PCR reads with MiXCR anew, one entry per CDR3 protein. The data hold approximately 510,000 distinct CDR3 sequences, with more than 20% observed a single time. Input material: blood. The receptors were sampled from a man aged 18 to 35 with Graves' hyperthyroidism.

This clonotype has a count of ten or more. The rearrangement links TRBV2 to TRBJ1-1, with a tentative D call TRBD1 (5 bases). Germline CDR1 is SNHLY and CDR2 is FYNNEI. The length of the CDR3 is 14 residues. V was shortened by 5 bases and J by 1 base, with 11 bases between the two germline ends. The CDR3 sequence is CASSFGDGNTEAFF. The CDR3 DNA follows: TGTGCCAGCAGTTTTGGGGACGGGAACACTGAAGCTTTCTTT.

The genes are TRBV12-3 or TRBV12-4 and TRBJ1-5; weak D call: TRBD1 (6 bases). Trimming cost V 6 bases and J 5 bases, with 17 bases left between them. This CDR3 region has 15 residues. The CDR3 reads CASRGSGGEDQPQHF. The CDR3 coding sequence is TGTGCCAGCAGAGGTTCTGGGGGCGAGGATCAGCCCCAGCATTTT.

This clonotype came up many times. This chain uses TRBV7-2 with TRBJ2-7, with TRBD2 matching over 7 bases. The V segment lost 2 bases and the J segment 3 bases; nucleotides outside the gene matches: 16. Germline CDR1 SGHTA, CDR2 FQGNSA. The CDR3 has 18 amino acids. The CDR3 DNA is TGTGCCAGCAGCTTATCGTGGCGCCGAAACGCGGGGGACTACGAGCAGTACTTC. It specifies CASSLSWRRNAGDYEQYF.

There are many counts of this clonotype. This chain links TRBV7-2 with TRBJ1-2; a possible D gene is TRBD1 (6 bases). Germline assignment: CDR1 SGHTA and CDR2 FQGNSA. V was shortened by 5 bases and J by 5 bases, with 9 bases between the two germline ends. This CDR3 region has 12 residues. The CDR3 here is CASSKTGYGYTF. CDR3 DNA: TGTGCCAGCAGCAAAACAGGGTATGGCTACACCTTC. The variable domain in full, completed from reference TRBV7-2 and TRBJ1-2, reads GAGVSQSPSNKVTEKGKDVELRCDPISGHTALYWYRQSLGQGLEFLIYFQGNSAPDKSGLPSDRFSAERTGGSVSTLTIQRTQQEDSAVYLCASSKTGYGYTFGSGTRLTVV.

This clonotype occurred many times. The chain couples TRBV6-1 to TRBJ2-5; no clear D gene. Germline V gene data show CDR1 as MNHNS and CDR2 as SASEGT. The CDR3 extends over 14 amino acids. V dropped 6 bases and J dropped 4 bases, with 15 bases sitting between them. Written as DNA, the CDR3 is TGTGCCAGCAGGACGGATCTGGAGCGAGAGACCCAGTACTTC. Its protein product is CASRTDLERETQYF.

This clonotype showed up many times. The CDR3 spells CASSLPRETQYF. The CDR3 nucleotides read TGTGCCAGCAGCCTCCCACGCGAGACCCAGTACTTC. The chain links TRBV7-9 to TRBJ2-5, with D uncertain. The length of the CDR3 is 12 residues. CDR1 is SEHNR and CDR2 is FQNEAQ in the germline V gene (reference sequence). Deletions cut 5 bases from V and 5 bases from J, with 9 bases between.

V is TRBV27 and J is TRBJ1-2; TRBD1 might be the D (5 bases). Germline CDR1 and CDR2: MNHEY and SMNVEV (reference sequence). Trimming took off 6 bases at V and 2 bases at J, with 13 bases between the two ends. CDR3 length: 14 amino acids. The CDR3 region is CASSTRDSNYGYTF. The CDR3 bases are TGTGCCAGCAGCACACGGGACTCAAACTATGGCTACACCTTC.

This chain joins TRBV11-3 and TRBJ2-7, with D uncertain. This CDR3 is built from 12 residues. Trimming took off 1 base at V and 5 bases at J, with 6 bases between the two ends. Germline values: CDR1 SGHNT, CDR2 YENEEA. The CDR3, as DNA: TGTGCCAGCAGCTTAGCGTTAGACGAGCAGTACTTC. Protein: CASSLALDEQYF.

This clonotype was seen ten or more times. The chain carries TRBV6-5 and TRBJ1-2; D call uncertain. V gave up 0 bases and J gave up 7 bases, with 9 bases separating them. The germline V gene encodes CDR1 MNHEY and CDR2 SVGAGI. There are 13 residues in the CDR3. The CDR3 sequence is CASSYSPGSGYTF. CDR3 in DNA: TGTGCCAGCAGTTACTCTCCCGGGAGTGGCTACACCTTC.

V is TRBV30 and J is TRBJ2-2; possible D gene TRBD1, 6 bases. The germline V gene has CDR1 GTSNPN and CDR2 SVGIG (reference sequence). V was cut by 5 bases and J by 7 bases, with 8 bases left in between. The CDR3 spans 11 residues. Here the CDR3 DNA reads TGTGCCTGGGGCAGGGGCGGGGAGCTGTTTTTT. It codes for CAWGRGGELFF.

This clonotype has a count of ten or more. The chain recombines TRBV12-3 or TRBV12-4 with TRBJ2-7; 8 nucleotides align to TRBD1. Germline trimming cut 8 bases from V and 7 bases from J; bases unmatched to any gene: 7. There are 12 residues in the CDR3. The CDR3 sequence is CASRTGWEEQYF. As DNA, the CDR3 is TGTGCCAGCCGGACAGGGTGGGAGGAGCAGTACTTC.

To note about this clonotype: It may be a read error: a sequence one base away is much more abundant. CDR3 sequence: CASSSTTYELYF. As DNA, the CDR3 is TGTGCCAGCAGTTCCACAACCTACGAGCTGTACTTC. V is TRBV28 and J is TRBJ2-7; D uncertain. This CDR3 region has 12 residues. Germline CDR1 MDHEN, CDR2 SYDVKM.

This sequence joins TRBV6-1 and TRBJ2-7; D gene ambiguous. V was shortened by 4 bases and J by 5 bases, with 9 bases between the two germline ends. Looked up from germline, CDR1 is MNHNS and CDR2 is SASEGT. The CDR3 spans 12 residues. The CDR3 DNA reads as TGTGCCAGCAGTGTAGGGCTAGACGAGCAGTACTTC. Translation gives CASSVGLDEQYF.

The chain employs TRBV28 and TRBJ1-1; the D is unclear. The CDR3 length is 14 residues. From germline, CDR1 is MDHEN and CDR2 SYDVKM. Trimming pared 6 bases from V and 5 bases from J, leaving 16 bases between. The DNA for the CDR3 is TGTGCCAGCAGACCCGGACGGGGAACGACTGAAGCTTTCTTT. Its protein is CASRPGRGTTEAFF.

This chain links TRBV28 with TRBJ2-5; 8 positions agree with TRBD1. The V gene end was trimmed by 10 bases and the J gene end by 4 bases; junction bases not matched to a gene: 14. CDR1 MDHEN and CDR2 SYDVKM come from the germline V gene. The CDR3 extends over 15 amino acids. CDR3 sequence: CATHLAGGFTETQYF. DNA of the CDR3: TGTGCCACACACCTCGCAGGGGGCTTTACAGAGACCCAGTACTTC. Based on the CDR3 plus reference TRBV28 and TRBJ2-5, the full variable domain is DVKVTQSSRYLVKRTGEKVFLECVQDMDHENMFWYRQDPGLGLRLIYFSYDVKMKEKGDIPEGYSVSREKKERFSLILESASTNQTSMYLCATHLAGGFTETQYFGPGTRLLVL.

This clonotype appeared many times. This chain joins TRBV12-3 or TRBV12-4 and TRBJ2-2; maybe TRBD2 (6 bases). With 6 bases removed from V and 0 bases from J, the gap between germline ends came to 11 bases. The CDR3 is 15 residues long. The CDR3 DNA is TGTGCCAGCAGCCTGGGGACTCCGAACACCGGGGAGCTGTTTTTT. It is translated as CASSLGTPNTGELFF.

This clonotype appeared many times. At one end, the junction sequence differs from germline, possibly due to a read error. This chain uses TRBV5-4 with TRBJ1-1, with TRBD1 matching 7 bases. There are 15 residues in the CDR3. The V gene's germline CDR1 is SGHNT and CDR2 YYREEE (reference sequence). For the CDR3, the DNA is TGTGCCAGCAGTTTGGGGACAGCTTCGAACACTGAAGCTTTCTTT. Its protein product is CASSLGTASNTEAFF.

This rearrangement joins TRBV6-1 to TRBJ1-5; D gene unclear. The CDR3 has 12 amino acids. Germline CDR1 and CDR2: MNHNS and SASEGT. V lost 1 base, J lost 6 bases, and 4 bases lay in between. The DNA for the CDR3 is TGTGCCAGCAGTGAAGTTCCTCAGCCCCAGCATTTT. Its protein product is CASSEVPQPQHF.

This chain connects TRBV6-1 to TRBJ2-5, with D possibly being TRBD2 (6 bases). CDR3 length equals 13 residues. CDR1 is MNHNS, CDR2 SASEGT, per germline. The V gene lost 1 base and the J gene lost 7 bases, with 10 bases spanning the gap. The CDR3: CASSEEDGGTQYF. CDR3 DNA sequence: TGTGCCAGCAGTGAAGAGGACGGGGGGACCCAGTACTTC.

This clonotype was counted at least ten times. V usage is TRBV6-1 and J usage is TRBJ2-7; TRBD2 matches at 11 bases. There are 15 residues in the CDR3. Looked up from germline, CDR1 is MNHNS and CDR2 is SASEGT. V trimming: 4 bases; J trimming: 2 bases; junction bases outside the gene matches: 4. This chain's CDR3 is CASSVTSGGPYEQYF. CDR3 sequence (DNA): TGTGCCAGCAGTGTCACTAGCGGGGGTCCCTACGAGCAGTACTTC.

This clonotype was detected many times. CDR3 loop: CASSPPTGLFRRNTEAFF. Written as DNA, the CDR3 is TGTGCCAGCAGCCCCCCCACGGGCCTCTTTAGGAGGAACACTGAAGCTTTCTTT. The J gene is TRBJ1-1, the V gene TRBV6-6, with D hard to call. The CDR3 extends over 18 amino acids. Trimming stripped 6 bases from V and 1 base from J, with 24 bases between. CDR1 is MNHNY and CDR2 is SVGAGI in the germline V gene (reference sequence).